Listed below are T cell receptor beta chains from one sample, sequenced in a study of T cell responses to AZD1222 COVID-19 vaccine. Assay: immunoSEQ multiplex PCR; the TCRdb copy retains only in-frame clones and omits some. The sample gives 120,000 to 150,000 clones, about 91% of which show up once; about 3.4% is in the top ten. The specimen was peripheral blood, collected on day 0 of MenACWY control vaccination. Receptor source: an adult in good health. The CDR3 runs from the conserved cysteine through the conserved F or W. Each record gives: J gene, clone size, V gene, D gene, CDR3 length, CDR3 protein, CDR3 DNA. The D gene is left open where the match is weak. For some rows the clone size is stated as once, few or many, or as a class when expanded; others skip it.

j_gene: TRBJ1-6
abundance: NA
v_gene: TRBV28
d_gene: TRBD1
len: 14
CDR3aa: CASSPGQGVSPLHF
CDR3nt: TGTGCCAGCAGCCCGGGACAGGGAGTATCACCCCTCCACTTT

j_gene: TRBJ1-4
abundance: few
v_gene: TRBV28
d_gene: TRBD1
len: 16
CDR3aa: CASSLGQTGVREKLFF
CDR3nt: TGTGCCAGCAGTTTGGGACAGACAGGGGTCCGAGAAAAACTGTTTTTT

j_gene: TRBJ2-1
abundance: NA
v_gene: TRBV29-1
d_gene: TRBD2
len: 14
CDR3aa: CSVALAGGQDEQFF
CDR3nt: TGCAGCGTAGCACTAGCGGGAGGGCAAGATGAGCAGTTCTTC

j_gene: TRBJ2-5
abundance: NA
v_gene: TRBV5-1
d_gene: TRBD2
len: 14
CDR3aa: CASSLTSAQETQYF
CDR3nt: TGCGCCAGCAGCTTAACTAGCGCCCAAGAGACCCAGTACTTC

j_gene: TRBJ1-2
abundance: NA
v_gene: TRBV4-3
d_gene: NA
len: 15
CDR3aa: CASSPGQSLNYGYTF
CDR3nt: TGCGCCAGCAGCCCCGGACAGTCTTTAAACTATGGCTACACCTTC

j_gene: TRBJ1-2
abundance: NA
v_gene: TRBV28
d_gene: NA
len: 14
CDR3aa: CASSLGRWQGGYTF
CDR3nt: TGTGCCAGCAGTTTAGGTCGGTGGCAGGGGGGCTACACCTTC

j_gene: TRBJ1-2
abundance: NA
v_gene: TRBV28
d_gene: NA
len: 14
CDR3aa: CASNILQDNYGYTF
CDR3nt: TGTGCCAGCAATATACTTCAGGATAACTATGGCTACACCTTC

j_gene: TRBJ1-5
abundance: NA
v_gene: TRBV3-1/TRBV3-2
d_gene: NA
len: 14
CDR3aa: CASKNIFGNQPQHF
CDR3nt: TGTGCCAGCAAGAATATTTTCGGTAATCAGCCCCAGCATTTT

j_gene: TRBJ1-5
abundance: NA
v_gene: TRBV4-2
d_gene: NA
len: 13
CDR3aa: CASSQDGHQPQHF
CDR3nt: TGTGCCAGCAGCCAAGACGGACATCAGCCCCAGCATTTT

j_gene: TRBJ2-1
abundance: NA
v_gene: TRBV9
d_gene: NA
len: 15
CDR3aa: CASSSPGQTLSEQFF
CDR3nt: TGTGCCAGCAGCTCTCCGGGACAAACATTAAGTGAGCAGTTCTTC

j_gene: TRBJ2-1
abundance: NA
v_gene: TRBV7-2
d_gene: NA
len: 14
CDR3aa: CASSLVGNINEQFF
CDR3nt: TGTGCCAGCAGCTTAGTCGGTAATATCAATGAGCAGTTCTTC

j_gene: TRBJ1-1
abundance: NA
v_gene: TRBV5-1
d_gene: TRBD1
len: 13
CDR3aa: CASSPDRGRGAFF
CDR3nt: TGCGCCAGCAGCCCGGACAGGGGCCGGGGAGCTTTCTTT

j_gene: TRBJ1-6
abundance: NA
v_gene: TRBV5-4
d_gene: TRBD1
len: 18
CDR3aa: CASRTETGRGSYNSPLHF
CDR3nt: TGTGCCAGCAGGACAGAGACAGGGAGAGGCTCCTATAATTCACCCCTCCACTTT

j_gene: TRBJ2-7
abundance: NA
v_gene: TRBV5-1
d_gene: NA
len: 13
CDR3aa: CASSPGDSYEQYF
CDR3nt: TGCGCCAGCAGCCCCGGGGACTCCTACGAGCAGTACTTC

j_gene: TRBJ1-2
abundance: NA
v_gene: TRBV21-1
d_gene: NA
len: 17
CDR3aa: CASSKGGQGPANYGYTF
CDR3nt: TGTGCCAGCAGCAAGGGGGGACAGGGGCCCGCTAACTATGGCTACACCTTC

j_gene: TRBJ2-7
abundance: NA
v_gene: TRBV27
d_gene: NA
len: 12
CDR3aa: CATFDASYEQYF
CDR3nt: TGTGCCACGTTCGACGCATCCTACGAGCAGTACTTC

j_gene: TRBJ1-5
abundance: NA
v_gene: TRBV5-1
d_gene: TRBD1
len: 15
CDR3aa: CASSLGQGGNQPQHF
CDR3nt: TGCGCCAGCAGCTTGGGACAGGGGGGCAATCAGCCCCAGCATTTT